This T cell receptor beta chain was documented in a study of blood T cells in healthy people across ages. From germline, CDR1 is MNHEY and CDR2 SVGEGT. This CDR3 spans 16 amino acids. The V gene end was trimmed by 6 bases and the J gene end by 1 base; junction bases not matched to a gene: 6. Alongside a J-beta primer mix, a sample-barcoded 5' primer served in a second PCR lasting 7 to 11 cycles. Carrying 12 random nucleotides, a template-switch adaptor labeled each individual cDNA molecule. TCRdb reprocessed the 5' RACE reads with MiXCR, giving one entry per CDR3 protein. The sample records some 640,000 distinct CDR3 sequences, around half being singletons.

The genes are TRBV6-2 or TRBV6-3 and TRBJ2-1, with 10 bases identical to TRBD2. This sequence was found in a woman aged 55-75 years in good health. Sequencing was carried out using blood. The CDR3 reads CASSPTSGISYNEQFF. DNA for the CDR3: TGTGCCAGCAGCCCAACTAGCGGGATTTCCTACAATGAGCAGTTCTTC.